This TCR beta chain derives from a study of blood T cell repertoires in COVID-19. Study overall: Sites across the United States, Italy and Spain contributed samples from acute and convalescent COVID-19.

All recovered Cohort 3 donors got two negative PCRs, got clearance, or saw symptom resolution. This clone was seen once. Measured with immunoSEQ multiplex PCR; TCRdb has only the in-frame clones, and not every one. The sample has about 250,000 clones, approximately 90% seen once. V lost 6 bases to trimming and J lost 0 bases, with 14 bases between them. The germline V gene encodes CDR1 SNHLY and CDR2 FYNNEI. The length of the CDR3 is 15 residues. The clonotype was recovered from a woman younger than 30 who had recovered from COVID-19. This sequence joins TRBV2 and TRBJ1-1; D gene uncertain. The sample was PBMCs or T cells enriched from blood (not recorded which). CDR3 protein: CASRQEAYMNTEAFF. As DNA, the CDR3 is TGTGCCAGCAGGCAGGAGGCTTACATGAACACTGAAGCTTTCTTT.